Sequencing of this T cell receptor (beta chain) was carried out in a study of CD8+CD57+ T cells in acquired aplastic anemia (dated by TCRdb to the late 2010s). Broadly, across the study: Extracted DNA from sorted CD4+ and CD8+ cells averaged around 3.3 ug, ranging from roughly 0.17 to 27.4 ug. CD8+CD57+ expansion was defined as a frequency above the mean frequency observed in healthy subjects. What the work shows at the level of the full study, not this receptor alone: Although roughly 30 CD8+ CDR3 sequences were shared by patients and controls, these sequences appeared highly expressed in patients and within the immunodominant clones of patients. Patients and healthy controls showed no significant difference in CD8+ Simpson's diversity (P=0.060).

Its CDR3 holds 13 amino acids, cysteine through phenylalanine. Only CDR3 DNA remains: 39 bases, in frame from the first base. From a lookup of the germline V gene, CDR1 and CDR2 are ENHRY and SYGVKD. Trimming takes 6 bases off V and 5 bases off J; junction bases not matched to a gene: 6. Comment on this clonotype: There is no known antigen for this receptor. Base quality data are lacking; no much larger clone is found one base away.

The patients picked for sequencing were ones in whom flow cytometry had shown an expansion of CD8+CD57+ cells. All patients had severe acquired aplastic anemia diagnosed by International Study of Aplastic Anemia and Agranulocytosis and Camitta criteria. At the time blood was sampled, none of the patients had received any therapy. TCR repertoires of sorted CD4+ and CD8+ blood T cells from severe aplastic anemia patients and healthy subjects were deep-sequenced in the study. Patients were enrolled in the USA under clinicaltrials.gov protocols 00001620, 01623167, 00001397, 00071045, 00081523 and 00961064. Ficoll-Paque density gradient centrifugation was used to isolate peripheral blood mononuclear cells. Before DNA was extracted, CD4+ and CD8+ T cells were sorted using either FACS or magnetic beads. TCR beta VDJ combination and CDR3 sequence profiling used genomic DNA as the template. TCR repertoire sequencing was run on an Illumina HiSeq 2000. For the original study's pipeline: TRBV/TRBJ rearrangement plots, CDR3 size and DJ length profiles, and Simpson's diversity index were used to evaluate the repertoires. The immunodominant clone was defined as the most abundant DNA sequence in deep sequencing data. CDR3 amino acid sequences were checked for sharing across subjects and were also compared against the VDJdb database and published repertoires. The public reads were reprocessed in TCRdb via fastp at Q25 and MiXCR, keeping in-frame beta chains. Duplicate CDR3 protein sequences are folded into a single record with the most common DNA and genes. These V and J calls originate from TCRdb's pipeline instead of the authors' own analysis. The sample records 95,000 to 150,000 distinct CDR3 sequences, about 40% of which are singletons. More than 2.5% of the sample goes to the ten largest clones.

The sequence was collected from a human donor with aplastic anemia. The receptor chain draws on TRBV10-3 and TRBJ2-5; TRBD2 lines up with 7 middle nucleotides. The specimen was sorted CD4+, CD8+, or CD8+CD57+ T cells (not recorded which) from PBMCs. The CDR3 is CAIRVGAGETQYF. The sequenced DNA is TGTGCCATCAGGGTAGGAGCGGGGGAGACCCAGTACTTC.